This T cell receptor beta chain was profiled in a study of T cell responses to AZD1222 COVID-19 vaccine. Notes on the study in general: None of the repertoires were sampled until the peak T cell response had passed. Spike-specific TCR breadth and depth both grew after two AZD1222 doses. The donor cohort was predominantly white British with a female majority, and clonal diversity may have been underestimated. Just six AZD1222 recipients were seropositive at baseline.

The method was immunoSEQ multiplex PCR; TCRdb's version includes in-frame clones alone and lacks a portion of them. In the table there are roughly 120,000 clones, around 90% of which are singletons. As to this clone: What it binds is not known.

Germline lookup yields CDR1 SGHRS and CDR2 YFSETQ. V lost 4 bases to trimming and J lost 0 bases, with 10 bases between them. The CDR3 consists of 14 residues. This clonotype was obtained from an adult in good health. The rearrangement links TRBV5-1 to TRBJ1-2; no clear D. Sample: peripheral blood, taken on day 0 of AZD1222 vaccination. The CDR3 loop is CASSLGGPNYGYTF. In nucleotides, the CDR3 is TGCGCCAGCAGCCTCGGAGGTCCTAACTATGGCTACACCTTC. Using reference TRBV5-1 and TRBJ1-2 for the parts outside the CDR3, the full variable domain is KAGVTQTPRYLIKTRGQQVTLSCSPISGHRSVSWYQQTPGQGLQFLFEYFSETQRNKGNFPGRFSGRQFSNSRSEMNVSTLELGDSALYLCASSLGGPNYGYTFGSGTRLTVV.